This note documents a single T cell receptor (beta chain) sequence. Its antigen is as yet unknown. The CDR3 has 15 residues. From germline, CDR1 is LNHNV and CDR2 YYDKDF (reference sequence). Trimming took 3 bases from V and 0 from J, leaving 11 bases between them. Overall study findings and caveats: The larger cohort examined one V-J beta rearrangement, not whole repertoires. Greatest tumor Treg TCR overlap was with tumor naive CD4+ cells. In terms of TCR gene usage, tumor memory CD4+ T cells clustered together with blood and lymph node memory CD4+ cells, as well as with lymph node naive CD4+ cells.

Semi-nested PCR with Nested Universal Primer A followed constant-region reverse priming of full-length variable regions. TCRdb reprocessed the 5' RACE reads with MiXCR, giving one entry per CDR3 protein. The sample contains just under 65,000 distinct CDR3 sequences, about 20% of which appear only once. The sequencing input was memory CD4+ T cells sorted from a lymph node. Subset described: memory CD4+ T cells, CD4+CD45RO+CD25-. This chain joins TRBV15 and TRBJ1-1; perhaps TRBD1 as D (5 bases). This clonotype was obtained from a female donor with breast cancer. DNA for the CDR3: TGTGCCACCAGCAGTGCGGGACTCATGAACACTGAAGCTTTCTTT. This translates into CATSSAGLMNTEAFF.